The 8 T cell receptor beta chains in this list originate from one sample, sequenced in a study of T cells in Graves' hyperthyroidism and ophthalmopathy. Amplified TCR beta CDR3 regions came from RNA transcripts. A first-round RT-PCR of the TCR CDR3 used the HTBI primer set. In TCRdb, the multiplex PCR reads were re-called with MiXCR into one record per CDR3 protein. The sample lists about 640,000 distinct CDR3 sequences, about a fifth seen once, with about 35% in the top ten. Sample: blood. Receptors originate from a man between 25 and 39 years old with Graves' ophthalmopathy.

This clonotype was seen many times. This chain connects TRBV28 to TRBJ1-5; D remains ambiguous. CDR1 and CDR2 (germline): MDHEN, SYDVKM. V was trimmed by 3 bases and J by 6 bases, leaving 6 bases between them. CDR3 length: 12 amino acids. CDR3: CASSFIGQPQHF. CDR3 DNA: TGTGCCAGCAGTTTCATCGGTCAGCCCCAGCATTTT.

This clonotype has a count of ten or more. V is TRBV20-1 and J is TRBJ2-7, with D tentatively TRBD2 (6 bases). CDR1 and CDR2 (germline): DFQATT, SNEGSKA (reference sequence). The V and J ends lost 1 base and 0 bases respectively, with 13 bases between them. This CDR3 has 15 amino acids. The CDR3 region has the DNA TGCAGTGCTAGAGGTTCGCGGGACCCCTCCTACGAGCAGTACTTC. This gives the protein CSARGSRDPSYEQYF.

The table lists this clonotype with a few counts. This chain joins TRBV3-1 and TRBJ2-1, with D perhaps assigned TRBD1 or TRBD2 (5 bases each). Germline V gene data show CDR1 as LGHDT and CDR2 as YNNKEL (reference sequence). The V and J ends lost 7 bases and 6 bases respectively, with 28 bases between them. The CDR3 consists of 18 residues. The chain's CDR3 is CASTRSLRPSGGGNEQFF. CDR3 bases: TGTGCCAGCACCCGATCTTTACGACCGTCTGGGGGTGGCAATGAGCAGTTCTTC.

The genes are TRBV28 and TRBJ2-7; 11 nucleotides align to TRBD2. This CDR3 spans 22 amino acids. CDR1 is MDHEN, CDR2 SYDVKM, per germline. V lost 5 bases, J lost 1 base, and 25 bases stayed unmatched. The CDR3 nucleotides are TGTGCCAGCAGTCAAGTCACGGGTGGGGGCTCTAGCGGGAGGATCATATCCTACGAGCAGTACTTC. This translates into CASSQVTGGGSSGRIISYEQYF.

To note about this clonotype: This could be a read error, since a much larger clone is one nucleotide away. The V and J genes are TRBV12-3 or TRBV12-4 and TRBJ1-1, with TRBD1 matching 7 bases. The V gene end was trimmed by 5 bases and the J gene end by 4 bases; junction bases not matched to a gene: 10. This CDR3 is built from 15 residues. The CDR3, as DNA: TGTGCCAGCAGTGTCGCAGGGGGAAGGAGCACTGAAGCTTTCTTT. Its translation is CASSVAGGRSTEAFF.

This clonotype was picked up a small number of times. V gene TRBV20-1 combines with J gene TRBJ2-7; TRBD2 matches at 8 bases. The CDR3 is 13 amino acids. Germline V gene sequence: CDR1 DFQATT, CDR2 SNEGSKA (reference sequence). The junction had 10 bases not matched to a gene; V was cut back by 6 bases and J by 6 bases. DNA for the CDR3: TGCAGTGCCAATAAGCGGGAGAACGGCGAGCAGTACTTC. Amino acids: CSANKRENGEQYF.

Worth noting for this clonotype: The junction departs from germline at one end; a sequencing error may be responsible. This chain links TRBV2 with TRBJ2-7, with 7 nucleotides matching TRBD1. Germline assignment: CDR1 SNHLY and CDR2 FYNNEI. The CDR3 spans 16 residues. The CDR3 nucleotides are TGTGCCGGCAGTGAAGGGGGACAGTCGGTTGCCTACGAGCAGTACTTC. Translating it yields CAGSEGGQSVAYEQYF. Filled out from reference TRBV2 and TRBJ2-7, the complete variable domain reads EPEVTQTPSHQVTQMGQEVILRCVPISNHLYFYWYRQILGQKVEFLVSFYNNEISEKSEIFDDQFSVERPDGSNFTLKIRSTKLEDSAMYFCAGSEGGQSVAYEQYFGPGTRLTVT.

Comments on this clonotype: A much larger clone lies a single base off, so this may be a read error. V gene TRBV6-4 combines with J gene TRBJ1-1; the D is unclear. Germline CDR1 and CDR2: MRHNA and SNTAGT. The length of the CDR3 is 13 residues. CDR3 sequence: CASSDGRNTGAFF. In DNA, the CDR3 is TGTGCCAGCAGTGACGGCAGAAACACTGGAGCTTTCTTT.